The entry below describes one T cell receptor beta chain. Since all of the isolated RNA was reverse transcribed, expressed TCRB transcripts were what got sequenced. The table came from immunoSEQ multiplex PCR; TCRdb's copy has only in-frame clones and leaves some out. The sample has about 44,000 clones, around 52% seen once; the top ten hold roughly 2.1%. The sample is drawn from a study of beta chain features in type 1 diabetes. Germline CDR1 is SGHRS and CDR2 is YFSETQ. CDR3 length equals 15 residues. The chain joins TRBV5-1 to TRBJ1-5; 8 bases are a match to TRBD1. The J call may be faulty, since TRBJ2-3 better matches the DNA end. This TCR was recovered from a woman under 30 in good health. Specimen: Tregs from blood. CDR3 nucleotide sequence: TGCGCCAGCAGTGCTCTGGGACAGGCAAATCAGCCCCAGTATTTT. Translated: CASSALGQANQPQYF.